The clone carrying this T cell receptor beta chain was picked up a small number of times. Antigen specificity is unknown. The CDR3 covers 13 residues. V shed 5 bases, J shed 2 bases, and the junction held 1 base outside the gene matches. Germline CDR1 is SGHAT and CDR2 is FQNNGV. This sample stems from a study of identical twins. The cDNA had a unique molecular identifier and a template-switch universal primer site. TCRdb passed the 5' RACE reads through MiXCR, listing each CDR3 protein once. The table records roughly 490,000 distinct CDR3 sequences, 14% of them present only once. Overall study results and limits: Beta clonotypes that were abundant in cord blood contained fewer insertions, a pattern absent from memory repertoires. Low generation probability was overrepresented in out-of-frame alpha sequences shared by twins. Models predicted less out-of-frame TCR alpha sharing in monozygotic twins than was found.

The data were also submitted as part of a second study, on yellow fever vaccine responses in identical twins.

The chain links TRBV11-2 to TRBJ2-3, with 7 bases that match TRBD2. Sequencing was done on a sample of CD4+ T cells sorted from blood. This receptor was taken from a woman aged 18-35 years in good health. CDR3 residues: CASSGRATDTQYF. The CDR3 bases are TGTGCCAGCAGCGGGAGGGCCACAGATACGCAGTATTTT.